Presented here are 9 T cell receptor beta chains from one specimen sequenced in a study of beta chain features in type 1 diabetes (dated by TCRdb to between 2018 and 2020). Libraries were made using the immunoSEQ multiplex PCR assay. The High Capacity cDNA Reverse Transcription Kit was used to reverse transcribe all of the isolated RNA, meaning that expressed TCRB transcripts were what got sequenced. Drawn from immuneACCESS, this table holds only the in-frame rearrangements with V and J called that TCRdb kept. Clones are partly lost; checked studies trace under half to an unresolved V gene and leave the rest unexplained. This sample is represented by about 260,000 clones; around 68% of them were singletons. The top ten hold approximately 0.05% of the sample. The sequencing input was naive CD4+ T cells from blood. Sample cell subset or site, as interpreted from the label and publication: true naive CD4+ T cells. The source is a young man in good health.

The chain uses TRBV19 and TRBJ2-1; D call uncertain. Germline V gene lookup returns CDR1 LNHDA and CDR2 SQIVND (reference sequence). This CDR3 has 13 amino acids. V was shortened by 7 bases and J by 5 bases, with 12 bases between the two germline ends. CDR3 in amino acids: CASKSPSHNEQFF. The CDR3 bases are TGTGCCAGTAAAAGTCCCAGCCACAATGAGCAGTTCTTC. The variable domain in full, with the rest retrieved from reference TRBV19 and TRBJ2-1, is DGGITQSPKYLFRKEGQNVTLSCEQNLNHDAMYWYRQDPGQGLRLIYYSQIVNDFQKGDIAEGYSVSREKKESFPLTVTSAQKNPTAFYLCASKSPSHNEQFFGPGTRLTVL.

The gene calls are TRBV13 and TRBJ1-1; weak D call: TRBD1 (5 bases). Trimming removed 5 bases at V and 3 bases at J, with 16 bases between. The CDR3 totals 15 residues. The germline gives CDR1 PRHDT, CDR2 FYEKMQ (reference sequence). CDR3 nucleotide sequence: TGTGCCAGCAGCGTCAGGGTCCTCACGGACACTGAAGCTTTCTTT. Translating gives CASSVRVLTDTEAFF.

The V gene is TRBV5-1, the J gene TRBJ2-3; D unresolved. V lost 4 bases to trimming and J lost 2 bases, with 2 bases between them. Germline lookup yields CDR1 SGHRS and CDR2 YFSETQ. CDR3 length: 11 amino acids. The CDR3 DNA is TGCGCCAGCAGCGACACAGATACGCAGTATTTT. This sequence encodes CASSDTDTQYF.

This chain connects TRBV28 to TRBJ2-5; D uncertain. V shed 8 bases and J shed 2 bases, with 9 bases lying between them. The CDR3 is 12 residues long. CDR1 MDHEN and CDR2 SYDVKM come from the germline V gene. In DNA form, the CDR3 reads TGTGCCAGCGTGCATGGGCAAGAGACCCAGTACTTC. Translated, it gives CASVHGQETQYF.

This sequence joins TRBV4-3 and TRBJ2-7, with 10 positions matching TRBD2. This CDR3 has 17 amino acids. Germline V gives CDR1 LGHNA, CDR2 YSLEER. V gave up 1 base and J gave up 5 bases; unmatched junction bases: 11. The CDR3 is CASSQGSDLAGVNEQYF. Written as DNA, the CDR3 is TGCGCCAGCAGCCAAGGTTCAGACCTAGCGGGAGTGAACGAGCAGTACTTC.

V and J are TRBV30 and TRBJ2-5; tentative D call: TRBD2 (6 bases). Per the germline V gene, CDR1 is GTSNPN and CDR2 is SVGIG (reference sequence). This CDR3 spans 14 amino acids. The V gene lost 3 bases and the J gene lost 4 bases, with 15 bases spanning the gap. DNA of the CDR3: TGTGCCTGGAGCGTTGGCGGGGCTCGAGAGACCCAGTACTTC. This sequence encodes CAWSVGGARETQYF.

The CDR3 DNA is TGCAGCTTGGGGGAGACCCAGTACTTC. This codes for CSLGETQYF. J is TRBJ2-5 and V is TRBV20-1, with D uncertain. Germline V gene data show CDR1 as DFQATT and CDR2 as SNEGSKA (reference sequence). The CDR3 runs 9 residues.

The chain links TRBV29-1 to TRBJ1-5, with a tentative D call TRBD1 (5 bases). V was clipped by 4 bases and J by 3 bases, with 10 bases between them. CDR1 and CDR2 from the germline V gene are SQVTM and ANQGSEA. The CDR3 extends over 13 amino acids. DNA for the CDR3: TGCAGCGTTGCAGGGTCAGTCAATCAGCCCCAGCATTTT. Translating it yields CSVAGSVNQPQHF.

The chain is built from TRBV7-2 and TRBJ2-1; D uncertain. The germline V gene has CDR1 SGHTA and CDR2 FQGNSA. The V end lost 5 bases, the J end lost 4 bases, and 6 bases lay between the germline ends. There are 12 residues in the CDR3. Here the CDR3 DNA reads TGTGCCAGCAGCCCTAGGTACAATGAGCAGTTCTTC. It specifies CASSPRYNEQFF.